Sequencing of this TCR beta chain was carried out in a study of blood T cells in healthy people across ages. Study-level points and caveats: PBMCs that were unsorted prevented a conclusive naive versus antigen-experienced comparison.

Notes on this clonotype: Antigen unknown.

Germline V gene sequence: CDR1 DFQATT, CDR2 SNEGSKA (reference sequence). The CDR3 is 11 amino acids. The ends were cut back, 3 bases at V and 10 bases at J, with 12 bases in the middle. Primers used in a second PCR of roughly 7 to 12 cycles were a sample-barcoded 5' primer and a J-beta primer mix. Through a template-switch adaptor with 12 random nucleotides, each cDNA molecule received a tag. TCRdb itself ran the 5' RACE reads through MiXCR, one entry per CDR3 protein. Of roughly 570,000 distinct CDR3 sequences in the sample, approximately 25% were seen once. Sequencing was performed on blood. The TCR originated in an older woman in good health. This chain links TRBV20-1 with TRBJ2-5, with unresolved D. CDR3 region: CSASTHKGQYF. The CDR3, as DNA: TGCAGTGCTAGCACACATAAGGGCCAGTACTTC.